What follows are 31 T cell receptor beta chains derived from one specimen sequenced in a study of CD8 T cells in ankylosing spondylitis. TCRdb fed the 5' RACE reads into MiXCR, producing one record per CDR3 protein. The sample contains about 360,000 distinct CDR3 sequences, more than 20% of which appear only once. Material for sequencing was blood, either unsorted or a sorted T cell fraction (not recorded which). The receptors derive from a male donor with ankylosing spondylitis or in good health (not recorded which).

This chain connects TRBV7-9 to TRBJ1-2, with D possibly matching TRBD1 (5 bases). The germline V gene encodes CDR1 SEHNR and CDR2 FQNEAQ (reference sequence). The CDR3 is 14 residues long. The V end was cut by 2 bases, the J end by 2 bases, with 9 bases between. The CDR3 reads CASSLQGTNYGYTF. CDR3 DNA sequence: TGTGCCAGCAGCTTACAGGGTACCAACTATGGCTACACCTTC.

The J gene is TRBJ1-2, the V gene TRBV5-1; 9 nucleotides match TRBD1. The CDR3 extends over 13 amino acids. The V and J ends lost 2 bases and 6 bases, in that order; junction bases with no gene match: 2. In germline, CDR1 is SGHRS, CDR2 YFSETQ. The DNA for the CDR3 is TGCGCCAGCAGCTTACAGGGGGCGGATGGCTACACCTTC. It yields the protein CASSLQGADGYTF.

This clonotype occurred a few times. CDR3 nucleotide sequence: TGTGCCAGTGAATGGGGGAACGAGCAGTACTTC. Translation: CASEWGNEQYF. The chain uses TRBV19 and TRBJ2-7; D possibly uses TRBD1 or TRBD2 (5 bases each). CDR1 is LNHDA and CDR2 is SQIVND in the germline V gene (reference sequence). The CDR3 loop spans 11 amino acids. V dropped 8 bases and J dropped 5 bases, with 10 bases sitting between them.

The CDR3 loop reads CASSLVSRDRNTEAFF. The DNA for the CDR3 is TGTGCCAGCAGCTTGGTGTCCCGGGACAGGAACACTGAAGCTTTCTTT. V is TRBV7-6 and J is TRBJ1-1, with 7 bases lining up with TRBD1. Germline trimming cut 3 bases from V and 1 base from J; bases unmatched to any gene: 8. This CDR3 spans 16 amino acids. Per the germline V gene, CDR1 is SGHVS and CDR2 is FNYEAQ.

V usage is TRBV2 and J usage is TRBJ2-5; perhaps TRBD1 as D (5 bases). CDR1 and CDR2 (germline): SNHLY, FYNNEI. This CDR3 contains 14 residues. Trimming took off 6 bases at V and 0 bases at J, with 11 bases between the two ends. CDR3 bases: TGTGCCAGCAGCGTGGACACGTACCAAGAGACCCAGTACTTC. Translating gives CASSVDTYQETQYF.

The genes are TRBV2 and TRBJ2-1; 9 bases agree with TRBD2. The J segment lost 6 bases and the V segment lost 6 bases, leaving 3 bases of the junction unmatched. Germline CDR1 is SNHLY and CDR2 is FYNNEI. This CDR3 is built from 13 residues. CDR3 nucleotides: TGTGCCAGCAGGGAGCGGGGGGCCAATGAGCAGTTCTTC. Its translation is CASRERGANEQFF.

The chain has TRBV9 and TRBJ2-7, with TRBD2 as a possible D gene (7 bases). V dropped 3 bases and J dropped 4 bases, with 17 bases sitting between them. CDR1 SGDLS and CDR2 YYNGEE come from the germline V gene. The CDR3 length is 15 residues. This CDR3 reads CASSATGGTMYEQYF. DNA for the CDR3: TGTGCCAGCAGCGCAACGGGGGGCACGATGTACGAGCAGTACTTC.

The table lists this clonotype with a few counts. The genes are TRBV3-1 and TRBJ2-4; D unclear. Germline V gene sequence: CDR1 LGHDT, CDR2 YNNKEL (reference sequence). V shed 1 base and J shed 8 bases, with 12 bases lying between them. This CDR3 has 14 amino acids. CDR3 loop: CASSQVLGKDIQYF. For the CDR3, the DNA is TGTGCCAGCAGCCAAGTTCTGGGGAAGGACATTCAGTACTTC.

The chain joins TRBV6-1 to TRBJ2-7; tentatively, D is TRBD1 (6 bases). CDR1 is MNHNS, CDR2 SASEGT, per germline. Deletions cut 8 bases from V and 7 bases from J, with 21 bases between. The CDR3 covers 14 residues. In DNA form, the CDR3 reads TGTGCCAGCGGGGGCCGGGCCGACGGAACGGAGCAGTACTTC. It is translated as CASGGRADGTEQYF.

The chain carries TRBV27 and TRBJ2-6; no clear D gene. The CDR3 loop spans 17 amino acids. Germline CDR1 and CDR2: MNHEY and SMNVEV (reference sequence). V was cut by 3 bases and J by 2 bases, with 14 bases left in between. The CDR3 coding sequence is TGTGCCAGCAGTTTCAGTAGGGATGAGCCTGGGGCCAACGTCCTGACTTTC. Translated, it gives CASSFSRDEPGANVLTF. Full variable domain (remainder filled in from reference TRBV27 and TRBJ2-6): EAQVTQNPRYLITVTGKKLTVTCSQNMNHEYMSWYRQDPGLGLRQIYYSMNVEVTDKGDVPEGYKVSRKEKRNFPLILESPSPNQTSLYFCASSFSRDEPGANVLTFGAGSRLTVL.

This clonotype has ten or more counts. The rearrangement links TRBV12-3 or TRBV12-4 to TRBJ2-7, with TRBD2 matching 8 bases. The CDR3 consists of 15 residues. Trimming took 3 bases from V and 2 from J; bases not matched to a gene: 6. The CDR3 loop reads CASSFQTSATYEQYF. The CDR3 region has the DNA TGTGCCAGCAGTTTTCAGACTAGCGCAACCTACGAGCAGTACTTC.

V is TRBV24-1 and J is TRBJ2-7; TRBD1 matches 7 bases. J lost 5 bases, V lost 2 bases, and 5 bases had no gene match. Germline CDR1 reads KGHDR; CDR2 reads SFDVKD. The length of the CDR3 is 14 residues. The CDR3 DNA sequence: TGTGCCACCAGTGATTCCGGGACAGATAACGAGCAGTACTTC. Encoded protein: CATSDSGTDNEQYF.

The V gene is TRBV7-3, the J gene TRBJ2-7; D call uncertain. The CDR3 totals 16 residues. Germline V lookup: CDR1 SGHTA, CDR2 FQGTGA. The V end lost 4 bases, the J end lost 0 bases, and 16 bases lay between the germline ends. Here the CDR3 DNA reads TGTGCCAGCAGCTCCACCCATGGATCCCCCTCCTACGAGCAGTACTTC. Its protein is CASSSTHGSPSYEQYF.

This clonotype has just a few counts. This sequence joins TRBV13 and TRBJ2-5; D remains ambiguous. Trimming pared 0 bases from V and 4 bases from J, leaving 9 bases between. The CDR3 is 14 residues long. From germline, CDR1 is PRHDT and CDR2 FYEKMQ (reference sequence). The CDR3 loop reads CASSLGVLLETQYF. CDR3 nucleotides: TGTGCCAGCAGCTTAGGAGTCTTACTAGAGACCCAGTACTTC.

This chain links TRBV12-3 or TRBV12-4 with TRBJ2-3, with 11 bases lining up with TRBD2. V trimming: 2 bases; J trimming: 3 bases; junction bases outside the gene matches: 4. The CDR3 length is 16 residues. CDR3 bases: TGTGCCAGCAGTTTACGACTAGCGGGGCATACAGATACGCAGTATTTT. This sequence encodes CASSLRLAGHTDTQYF.

The chain employs TRBV7-6 and TRBJ2-7; either TRBD1 or TRBD2 may fit D (5 bases each). There are 15 residues in the CDR3. Between the trimmed V and J ends, which lost 5 bases and 0 bases, there was a span of 14 bases. Germline V gives CDR1 SGHVS, CDR2 FNYEAQ. CDR3 sequence (DNA): TGTGCCAGCAGCCCGACGGGACGGTTCTCCTACGAGCAGTACTTC. This gives the protein CASSPTGRFSYEQYF.

This clonotype was counted only a few times. The rearrangement joins TRBV4-1 to TRBJ1-5; no clear D. The CDR3 spans 13 residues. Germline CDR1 is MGHRA and CDR2 is YSYEKL. V lost 4 bases and J lost 4, with 8 bases in between. CDR3 in DNA: TGCGCCAGCAGCCCCATCATAAATCAGCCCCAGCATTTT. Its translation: CASSPIINQPQHF.

This clonotype was counted many times. J is TRBJ2-1 and V is TRBV24-1; no clear D. The CDR3 is made up of 15 amino acids. The germline V and J ends were trimmed by 3 bases and 4 bases, with 12 bases remaining between them. Per germline, CDR1 KGHDR and CDR2 SFDVKD. The CDR3 bases are TGTGCCACCAGTGATAAGTGGGGTATTTACAATGAGCAGTTCTTC. Amino acid sequence: CATSDKWGIYNEQFF.

The chain has TRBV7-9 and TRBJ2-1; D unclear. CDR3 length: 15 amino acids. Trimming cost V 0 bases and J 8 bases, with 14 bases left between them. From germline, CDR1 is SEHNR and CDR2 FQNEAQ (reference sequence). The CDR3 loop reads CASSLAPSHRDEQFF. DNA for the CDR3: TGTGCCAGCAGCTTAGCGCCGTCTCACCGGGATGAGCAGTTCTTC.

This sequence joins TRBV12-3 or TRBV12-4 and TRBJ2-3; D is ambiguous. Trimming removed 3 bases at V and 7 bases at J, with 8 bases between. The CDR3 is made up of 12 amino acids. The CDR3 spells CASSFEGNTQYF. The DNA of the CDR3 is TGTGCCAGCAGTTTTGAAGGTAATACGCAGTATTTT.

This clonotype came up many times. The chain couples TRBV4-1 to TRBJ1-1; D is unresolved. V gave up 1 base and J gave up 7 bases, with 7 bases separating them. The CDR3 spans 12 residues. Germline loops: CDR1 MGHRA, CDR2 YSYEKL. The CDR3 region is CASSQGADEAFF. CDR3 bases: TGCGCCAGCAGCCAAGGGGCTGATGAAGCTTTCTTT.

This clonotype was counted a few times. The J gene is TRBJ1-5, the V gene TRBV12-3 or TRBV12-4, with D possibly TRBD1 on 6 matching bases. Trimming removed 8 bases at V and 3 bases at J, with 11 bases between. The CDR3 sequence is 13 residues long. CDR3 in amino acids: CASATGPNQPQHF. The CDR3, as DNA: TGTGCCAGCGCCACAGGGCCCAATCAGCCCCAGCATTTT.

The rearrangement uses TRBV18 and TRBJ2-2; D remains ambiguous. Trimming shortened V by 3 bases and J by 1 base, and 15 bases separated the two germline ends. Germline lookup yields CDR1 KGHSH and CDR2 LQKENI. The CDR3 is made up of 17 amino acids. CDR3 sequence reads: CASSPKSFGLNTGELFF. CDR3 DNA: TGTGCCAGCTCACCGAAAAGTTTTGGTTTGAACACCGGGGAGCTGTTTTTT.

The chain combines TRBV7-9 with TRBJ2-1; 9 bases are shared with TRBD2. CDR1 and CDR2 from the germline V gene are SEHNR and FQNEAQ (reference sequence). J was trimmed by 5 bases and V by 3 bases; bases with no gene match: 8. The length of the CDR3 is 16 residues. CDR3 bases: TGTGCCAGCAGCTTTCCCGCGGGGGGGCGCCACAATGAGCAGTTCTTC. Translating it yields CASSFPAGGRHNEQFF.

This clonotype was seen more than once but under ten times. The chain joins TRBV20-1 to TRBJ2-7; tentative D call: TRBD1 (6 bases). Germline V gene data show CDR1 as DFQATT and CDR2 as SNEGSKA (reference sequence). The CDR3 is 11 amino acids. V was cut by 5 bases and J by 6 bases, with 11 bases left in between. CDR3 DNA sequence: TGCAGTGCTCTCACAGGGTTCGAGCAGTACTTC. Protein: CSALTGFEQYF.

The CDR3 is CASSDTALSSDTQYF. The CDR3 DNA reads TGTGCCAGCAGTGACACCGCGCTATCATCAGATACGCAGTATTTT. The rearrangement links TRBV6-4 to TRBJ2-3; unclear D gene. This CDR3 has 15 residues. Per the germline V gene, CDR1 is MRHNA and CDR2 is SNTAGT. Trimming removed 2 bases from V and 4 bases from J, with 13 bases in between.

The chain recombines TRBV29-1 with TRBJ2-1, with unresolved D. CDR1 SQVTM and CDR2 ANQGSEA come from the germline V gene. V was pared by 0 bases and J by 7 bases, with 7 bases between. This CDR3 comprises 12 residues. This CDR3 reads CSVEEVVNEQFF. In DNA, the CDR3 is TGCAGCGTTGAAGAGGTGGTGAATGAGCAGTTCTTC.

The V and J genes are TRBV4-1 and TRBJ1-2; D unresolved. Trimming left V 0 bases short and J 2 bases short, with 7 bases between. Per the germline V gene, CDR1 is MGHRA and CDR2 is YSYEKL. This CDR3 has 14 amino acids. The CDR3 loop reads CASSQDGRNYGYTF. In nucleotides, the CDR3 is TGCGCCAGCAGCCAAGACGGCAGGAACTATGGCTACACCTTC.

This clonotype was detected only a few times. The chain carries TRBV9 and TRBJ2-3, with a tentative D call TRBD1 (6 bases). The germline V gene encodes CDR1 SGDLS and CDR2 YYNGEE. The CDR3 spans 15 residues. The V end lost 4 bases, the J end lost 2 bases, and 14 bases lay between the germline ends. CDR3 amino acids: CASSPWTELTDTQYF. The CDR3, as DNA: TGTGCCAGCAGCCCCTGGACAGAACTCACAGATACGCAGTATTTT.

This chain joins TRBV12-3 or TRBV12-4 and TRBJ2-2, with unresolved D. The CDR3 length is 16 residues. Trimming took off 5 bases at V and 3 bases at J, with 16 bases between the two ends. Here the CDR3 DNA reads TGTGCCAGCAGTCGCTCACGAAGGATAGACACCGGGGAGCTGTTTTTT. Translated: CASSRSRRIDTGELFF.

V and J are TRBV29-1 and TRBJ1-2; D gene uncertain. The V end was cut by 0 bases, the J end by 6 bases, with 17 bases between. The CDR3 spans 15 residues. From germline, CDR1 is SQVTM and CDR2 ANQGSEA. In DNA form, the CDR3 reads TGCAGCGTTGAAGACCCCGCCCGGGTCGGGGATGGCTACACCTTC. Translation gives CSVEDPARVGDGYTF.